Following are 12 T cell receptor beta chains from one sample sequenced in a study of Graves' ophthalmopathy and Graves' hyperthyroidism. Amplification of TCR beta CDR3 regions used RNA transcripts. The library came from an HTBI-primed first-round RT-PCR and a second-round multiplex PCR. TCRdb recomputed calls from the multiplex PCR reads with MiXCR, one row per CDR3 protein. The repertoire consists of 740,000 or so distinct CDR3 sequences, with approximately 40% occurring once and the leading ten covering around 40%. Sequenced: peripheral blood. Receptors were obtained from an adult man with Graves' ophthalmopathy.

This clonotype has ten or more counts. V and J are TRBV7-9 and TRBJ1-1; 8 bases match TRBD1. Trimming removed 3 bases from V and 3 bases from J; junction bases left unmatched: 3. The CDR3 loop spans 14 amino acids. Germline CDR1 and CDR2: SEHNR and FQNEAQ (reference sequence). The DNA for the CDR3 is TGTGCCAGCAGCTTGGTACAGGGGGACACTGAAGCTTTCTTT. Encoded protein: CASSLVQGDTEAFF.

This clonotype turned up a few times. This chain uses TRBV6-2 or TRBV6-3 with TRBJ1-1; D remains ambiguous. Trimming left V 0 bases short and J 6 bases short, with 8 bases between. This CDR3 contains 13 residues. The germline gives CDR1 MNHEY, CDR2 SVGEGT. The CDR3 DNA reads TGTGCCAGCAGTTACTCGGGTCTGGCTGAAGCTTTCTTT. Protein: CASSYSGLAEAFF.

The chain uses TRBV10-3 and TRBJ1-4, with 9 bases fitting TRBD1. The germline V gene has CDR1 ENHRY and CDR2 SYGVKD. V shed 4 bases, J shed 4 bases, and the junction held 4 bases outside the gene matches. The CDR3 covers 15 residues. The CDR3: CAISARGQGNEKLFF. DNA for the CDR3: TGTGCCATCAGTGCTAGGGGACAGGGTAATGAAAAACTGTTTTTT.

The rearrangement joins TRBV7-9 to TRBJ2-3; D not certain. The J call could be wrong; TRBJ1-5 is a better fit for the DNA end. Germline lookup yields CDR1 SEHNR and CDR2 FQNEAQ (reference sequence). The CDR3 has 14 amino acids. In DNA, the CDR3 is TGTGCCAGCAGTCTGCTGCCTAGCACAGATACGCAGCATTTT. Translation: CASSLLPSTDTQHF.

CDR3 sequence: CSARGNSEAFF. The CDR3 bases are TGCAGTGCTAGAGGTAACTCGGAAGCTTTCTTT. This chain links TRBV20-1 with TRBJ1-1, with D hard to call. The CDR3 consists of 11 residues. Between the trimmed V and J ends, which lost 1 base and 8 bases, there was a span of 8 bases. CDR1 is DFQATT and CDR2 is SNEGSKA in the germline V gene (reference sequence).

This clonotype was found a few times. The CDR3 DNA reads as TGTGCCAGCAGCTTAGCGCCAGCTAGGGACGAGCAGTACTTC. Protein product: CASSLAPARDEQYF. The chain links TRBV7-2 to TRBJ2-7; D gene unclear. Trimming took 0 bases from V and 5 from J, leaving 11 bases between them. The CDR3 consists of 14 residues. Looked up from germline, CDR1 is SGHTA and CDR2 is FQGNSA.

Comments on this clonotype: The junction differs from germline at one of its ends, possibly a read error. The chain recombines TRBV25-1 with TRBJ1-1; D is ambiguous. The CDR3 loop spans 14 amino acids. Germline V gene sequence: CDR1 MGHDK, CDR2 SYGVNS. The CDR3 region has the DNA TGTGCCAGCTCGCGGGCGCGGAGTTTCACTGGAGCTTTCTTT. Its protein product is CASSRARSFTGAFF.

This clonotype was recorded a few times. The V and J genes are TRBV5-6 and TRBJ2-6, with 7 bases matching TRBD1. Germline assignment: CDR1 SGHDT and CDR2 YYEEEE. The CDR3 is 15 residues long. V was pared by 7 bases and J by 0 bases, with 4 bases of the junction left unmatched. CDR3 DNA sequence: TGTGCCAGCGGCAGGGGGTACTCTGGGGCCAACGTCCTGACTTTC. It is translated as CASGRGYSGANVLTF.

This chain links TRBV20-1 with TRBJ2-7; D might be TRBD1 (6 bases). V was cut by 4 bases and J by 0 bases, with 7 bases left in between. This CDR3 has 12 amino acids. CDR1 DFQATT and CDR2 SNEGSKA come from the germline V gene (reference sequence). The CDR3 reads CSATDSSYEQYF. The DNA of the CDR3 is TGCAGTGCTACGGACAGCTCCTACGAGCAGTACTTC.

This rearrangement joins TRBV25-1 to TRBJ2-7, with 8 bases identical to TRBD1. This CDR3 is 17 amino acids long. Germline V gene lookup returns CDR1 MGHDK and CDR2 SYGVNS. With 8 bases clipped from V and 4 bases from J, the junction kept 19 bases outside the gene matches. The CDR3 coding sequence is TGTGCCAGCTCACCCGGACAGGGTACGGGGGCGTTTTACGAGCAGTACTTC. Its translation: CASSPGQGTGAFYEQYF.

The sample holds many counts of this clonotype. V is TRBV29-1 and J is TRBJ2-7; D gene uncertain. The V end was cut by 7 bases, the J end by 5 bases, with 15 bases between. The V gene's germline CDR1 is SQVTM and CDR2 ANQGSEA. This CDR3 comprises 12 residues. The chain's CDR3 is CSAEWGSNEQYF. For the CDR3, the DNA is TGCAGCGCCGAATGGGGATCGAACGAGCAGTACTTC.

On this clonotype itself: A single base separates this from a much larger clone, so it may be a read error. The rearrangement links TRBV7-6 to TRBJ1-2, with TRBD1 matching 7 bases. The V gene's germline CDR1 is SGHVS and CDR2 FNYEAQ. This CDR3 region has 14 residues. V lost 5 bases and J lost 4; bases outside the gene matches: 7. The CDR3 DNA follows: TGTGCCAGCAGCCTGGGACAGAACATCTATGGCTACACCTTC. Residues: CASSLGQNIYGYTF. The full variable domain, rest sourced from reference TRBV7-6 and TRBJ1-2, is GAGVSQSPRYKVTKRGQDVALRCDPISGHVSLYWYRQALGQGPEFLTYFNYEAQQDKSGLPNDRFSAERPEGSISTLTIQRTEQRDSAMYRCASSLGQNIYGYTFGSGTRLTVV.